This TCR beta chain was found in a study of blood T cell repertoires in COVID-19. The ends lost 3 bases at V and 2 bases at J; junction bases unmatched: 5. This CDR3 has 15 amino acids. The germline V gene has CDR1 LNHDA and CDR2 SQIVND (reference sequence). TCRdb keeps only in-frame clones here, not all; method: immunoSEQ multiplex PCR. Seen here are hundreds of thousands of clones, 80% to 90% observed once, and the top ten hold just over 7%. The rearrangement joins TRBV19 to TRBJ1-2; 8 bases match TRBD1. This TCR was recovered from a woman aged 55-69 years with COVID-19, enrolled during active disease. Input material: peripheral blood. The CDR3, as DNA: TGTGCCAGTAGTATCGACAGGGGAGAAAACTATGGCTACACCTTC. Amino acid sequence: CASSIDRGENYGYTF.